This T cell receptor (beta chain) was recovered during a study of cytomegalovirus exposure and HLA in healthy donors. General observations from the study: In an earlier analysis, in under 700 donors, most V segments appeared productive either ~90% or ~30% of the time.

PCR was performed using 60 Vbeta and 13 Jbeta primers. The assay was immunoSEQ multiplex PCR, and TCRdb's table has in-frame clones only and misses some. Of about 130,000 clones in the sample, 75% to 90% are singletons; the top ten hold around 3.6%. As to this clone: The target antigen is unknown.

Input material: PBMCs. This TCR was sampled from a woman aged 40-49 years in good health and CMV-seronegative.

The CDR3: CATLTGFYGYTF. The CDR3 DNA reads TGTGCCACTTTGACAGGGTTCTATGGCTACACCTTC. The genes are TRBV19 and TRBJ1-2; TRBD1 matches 7 bases. V was pared by 10 bases and J by 4 bases, with 6 bases of the junction left unmatched. Germline-derived CDR1 and CDR2 are LNHDA and SQIVND (reference sequence). This CDR3 has 12 amino acids.